The 5 T cell receptor beta chains in this list originate from one sample, sequenced in a study of blood T cell repertoires in COVID-19. The protocol was immunoSEQ multiplex PCR, while the TCRdb copy is restricted to in-frame clones and leaves out a portion. Of around 150,000 clones detected, about four fifths appear once; the ten largest clones hold 3% to 4.5%. Sequenced input: peripheral blood. The source of these receptors is a woman aged 55-75 years with acute or convalescent COVID-19.

A few counts support this clone. V and J are TRBV6-2 or TRBV6-3 and TRBJ2-5; D gene ambiguous. The CDR3 contains 13 residues. CDR1 and CDR2 (germline): MNHEY, SVGEGT. Trimming removed 0 bases from V and 5 bases from J, with 7 bases in between. CDR3: CASSYSHWETQYF. The DNA for the CDR3 is TGTGCCAGCAGTTACTCGCACTGGGAGACCCAGTACTTC.

This clone occurred a few times. The rearrangement joins TRBV21-1 to TRBJ2-1; the table's D call, TRBD1, was not checked against the DNA. TRBV21-1 is recorded as a pseudogene. The CDR3 is made up of 14 amino acids. CDR3 in amino acids: CASSTRSRGNEQFF. Here the CDR3 DNA reads TGTGCCAGCAGCACCCGGTCAAGGGGCAATGAGCAGTTCTTC.

This chain uses TRBV29-1 with TRBJ2-5; possible D gene TRBD2, 5 bases. The CDR3 is 12 amino acids. CDR1 SQVTM and CDR2 ANQGSEA come from the germline V gene. The V and J ends lost 4 bases and 5 bases respectively, with 11 bases between them. The CDR3 protein is CSVGGRRETQYF. The CDR3 DNA reads TGCAGCGTTGGAGGGCGCCGGGAGACCCAGTACTTC.

The V gene is TRBV24-1, the J gene TRBJ2-2; D is uncertain. Germline assignment: CDR1 KGHDR and CDR2 SFDVKD. CDR3 size: 13 residues. The V end was cut by 1 base, the J end by 8 bases, with 7 bases between. The CDR3 bases are TGTGCCACCAGTGATTTTGCGGTTGGGGAGCTGTTTTTT. As protein: CATSDFAVGELFF.

To note about this clone: The sample carries other DNA sequences with the same CDR3. The rearrangement joins TRBV29-1 to TRBJ2-3, with D unclear. V was shortened by 3 bases and J by 1 base, with 5 bases between the two germline ends. CDR1 and CDR2 from the germline V gene are SQVTM and ANQGSEA. CDR3 length: 12 residues. CDR3 protein: CSVDTGTDTQYF. The CDR3 coding sequence is TGCAGCGTTGATACAGGCACAGATACGCAGTATTTT.